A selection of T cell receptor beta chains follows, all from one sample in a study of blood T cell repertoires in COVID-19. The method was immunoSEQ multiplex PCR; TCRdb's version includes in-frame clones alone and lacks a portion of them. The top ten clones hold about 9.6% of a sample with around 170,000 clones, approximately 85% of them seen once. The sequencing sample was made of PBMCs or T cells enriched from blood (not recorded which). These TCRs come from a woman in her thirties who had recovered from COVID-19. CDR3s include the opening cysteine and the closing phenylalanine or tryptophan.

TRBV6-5,CASSTDRANEQFF
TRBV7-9,CASSLGLAGSQETQYF
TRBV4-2,CASSQESGSSYEQYF
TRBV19,CASSIYRGGNQPQHF
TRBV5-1,CASSLGTQGIFINEQFF
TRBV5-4,CASSLGVGLRRFDYEQYF
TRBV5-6,CASSSWPGGPYTF
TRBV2,CANQPRSFSDEQYF
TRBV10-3,CAISDPPLAGGPGYEQYF
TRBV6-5,CASSYAGGKGYTF
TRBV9,CASSVADSHNSPLHF
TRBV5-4,CASSSAYNEQFF
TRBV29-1,CSVDQGAYGYTF
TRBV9,CASSVELAGANTGELFF
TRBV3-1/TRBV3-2,CASSQVSREQYF
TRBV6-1,CASSEQDRGRGTDTQYF
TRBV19,CASRTGDTQYF
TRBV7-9,CASSLDTMNTEAFF
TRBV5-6,CASSPVEGSYEQYF
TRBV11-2,CASSLRASGSNNEQFF
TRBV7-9,CASTTGDNEQFF
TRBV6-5,CASRAAGGPQHF
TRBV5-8,CASSLAGLPLDEQFF
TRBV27,CASSEIGAPVQAFF
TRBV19,CASKAGGTTNQPQHF
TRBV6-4,CASSGDRDTGELFF
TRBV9,CASSRTRGDRGPYGYTF
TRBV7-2,CASSPGGWSHTDTQYF
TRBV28,CASSLGDRDSPLHF
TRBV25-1,CASRGRNEQFF
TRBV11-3,CASSPGLAGGTGELFF
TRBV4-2,CASSPLPSGNTGELFF
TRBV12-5,CASGLVIGQETDYGYTF
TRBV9,CASSVLSGELFF
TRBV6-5,CASTALGGTDTQYF
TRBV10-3,CAISSDRVGGYTF
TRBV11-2,CASSPVGGTQPQHF
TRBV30,CAWSAGVYEQYF
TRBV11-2,CASSLAPLTDEYEQYF
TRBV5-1,CASSLRQGADSEQFF
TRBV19,CASSIDLWGVNQPQHF
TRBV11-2,CASSSIPHEHGYTF
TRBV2,CASSNRDRDEKLFF
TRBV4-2,CASSHSLAGGLLEQYF
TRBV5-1,CASSLSGTDRGEQFF
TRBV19,CAVGGVYSNQPQHF